This T cell receptor (beta chain) was recovered during a study of T cell responses to AZD1222 COVID-19 vaccine. Clones were sequenced by immunoSEQ multiplex PCR, and TCRdb holds only the in-frame ones, with some missing. In the table there are 100,000 to 120,000 clones, approximately 88% of which are singletons. General observations from the study: Baseline testing showed seropositivity in only a handful of AZD1222 recipients. It should be noted that donors were predominantly white British and more often female, and clonal diversity was possibly underestimated.

The V and J ends lost 6 bases and 1 base, in that order; junction bases with no gene match: 5. The CDR3 has 14 amino acids. CDR1 MNHEY and CDR2 SVGEGT come from the germline V gene. Details on this clone: Antigen specificity is unknown.

The sequencing here drew on peripheral blood, taken on day 0 of AZD1222 vaccination. The gene calls are TRBV6-2 or TRBV6-3 and TRBJ1-2, with TRBD1 identical over 7 bases. The clonotype was recovered from an adult in good health. CDR3 sequence: CASSRGQFNYGYTF. DNA for the CDR3: TGTGCCAGCAGCCGGGGACAGTTTAACTATGGCTACACCTTC.